Presented here are 30 T cell receptor beta chains from one specimen sequenced in a study of blood T cells in healthy people across ages. The authors ran a second PCR of 7 to 11 cycles using a sample-barcoded 5' primer and a J-beta primer mix. TCRdb re-called the 5' RACE reads with MiXCR, one entry per CDR3 protein. Of about 1.6 million distinct CDR3 sequences in the sample, roughly a third are singletons; the top ten hold around 11%. Specimen: blood. All receptors derive from a woman between 25 and 40 years old in good health.

This clonotype was recorded many times. The chain is built from TRBV29-1 and TRBJ2-5; D assignment may be TRBD1 or TRBD2 (5 bases each). This CDR3 contains 12 residues. V gave up 5 bases and J gave up 5 bases, with 12 bases separating them. Per germline, CDR1 SQVTM and CDR2 ANQGSEA. The CDR3 is CSVTGREETQYF. CDR3 nucleotides: TGCAGCGTTACGGGACGTGAGGAGACCCAGTACTTC.

The chain employs TRBV12-3 or TRBV12-4 and TRBJ2-7; 7 bases align to TRBD2. There are 13 residues in the CDR3. Unmatched junction bases numbered 10, after V lost 8 bases and J lost 6 bases. The CDR3 DNA reads as TGTGCCAGCGTGCCGGGCGGGGGTCGCGAGCAGTACTTC. Translation: CASVPGGGREQYF.

The V call is TRBV4-2, the J call TRBJ2-3; D perhaps matches TRBD2 (6 bases). The CDR3 length is 15 residues. Germline V gene sequence: CDR1 LGHNA, CDR2 YNFKEQ. Trimming shortened V by 1 base and J by 4 bases, and 12 bases separated the two germline ends. For the CDR3, the DNA is TGTGCCAGCAGCCAAGGGAAGCGGGCCTCAGATACGCAGTATTTT. Amino acids: CASSQGKRASDTQYF.

The J gene is TRBJ2-4, the V gene TRBV9, with D perhaps TRBD1 (6 bases). The DNA end is a closer match to TRBJ2-7, so the J assignment may be wrong. From germline, CDR1 is SGDLS and CDR2 YYNGEE. The CDR3 length is 13 residues. The CDR3 spells CASSAEMDSEQYF. DNA for the CDR3: TGTGCCAGCAGCGCGGAAATGGACAGCGAGCAGTACTTC.

The rearrangement uses TRBV30 and TRBJ1-5; D might be TRBD1 (5 bases). Between the trimmed V and J ends, which lost 3 bases and 6 bases, there was a span of 18 bases. This CDR3 comprises 15 residues. The germline gives CDR1 GTSNPN, CDR2 SVGIG (reference sequence). For the CDR3, the DNA is TGTGCCTGGAGCGGACTGCTTGGGGCGGGTCAGCCCCAGCATTTT. Residues: CAWSGLLGAGQPQHF. The whole variable domain, remainder taken from reference TRBV30 and TRBJ1-5, is SQTIHQWPATLVQPVGSPLSLECTVEGTSNPNLYWYRQAAGRGLQLLFYSVGIGQISSEVPQNLSASRPQDRQFILSSKKLLLSDSGFYLCAWSGLLGAGQPQHFGDGTRLSIL.

This clonotype was detected only a few times. The J gene is TRBJ1-4, the V gene TRBV4-1; D not certain. Germline V CDR1 and CDR2: MGHRA, YSYEKL. This CDR3 comprises 13 residues. V lost 3 bases and J 8 bases, leaving 10 bases between the germline ends. In DNA, the CDR3 is TGCGCCAGCAGCCAGTTACCCGGGGAAAAACTGTTTTTT. It specifies CASSQLPGEKLFF.

The chain carries TRBV30 and TRBJ1-1; TRBD1 is a possible D gene (5 bases). Germline V gives CDR1 GTSNPN, CDR2 SVGIG (reference sequence). V shed 4 bases and J shed 0 bases, with 12 bases lying between them. CDR3 size: 14 residues. CDR3 loop: CAWNGGTVNTEAFF. CDR3 sequence (DNA): TGTGCCTGGAACGGGGGGACGGTGAACACTGAAGCTTTCTTT.

This clonotype was recorded a few times. The chain uses TRBV7-9 and TRBJ2-6; perhaps TRBD1 as D (5 bases). V was trimmed by 5 bases and J by 2 bases, leaving 13 bases between them. Germline V gene sequence: CDR1 SEHNR, CDR2 FQNEAQ (reference sequence). This CDR3 contains 16 residues. The CDR3 DNA reads TGTGCCAGCAGCCCCCCTCCCAGGGCTGGGGCCAACGTCCTGACTTTC. Translation: CASSPPPRAGANVLTF.

This clonotype was seen a few times. V usage is TRBV10-3 and J usage is TRBJ2-1; 10 bases fit TRBD2. Germline assignment: CDR1 ENHRY and CDR2 SYGVKD. This CDR3 spans 19 amino acids. J gave up 7 bases and V 4 bases, and 19 bases lay outside the gene matches. The CDR3 is CAISAPDLPSGGHRNEQFF. For the CDR3, the DNA is TGTGCCATCAGTGCTCCCGATCTCCCTAGCGGGGGCCACAGGAATGAGCAGTTCTTC.

This clonotype has just one count. This sequence joins TRBV5-1 and TRBJ1-1; 7 nucleotides agree with TRBD1. From germline, CDR1 is SGHRS and CDR2 YFSETQ. With V trimmed by 0 bases and J by 2 bases, 4 bases remained unmatched. The CDR3 is made up of 15 amino acids. The CDR3 sequence: CASSLVEGANTEAFF. The CDR3 DNA reads TGCGCCAGCAGCTTGGTGGAGGGGGCAAACACTGAAGCTTTCTTT.

The V and J genes are TRBV5-1 and TRBJ2-1, with 9 bases fitting TRBD2. Germline V gives CDR1 SGHRS, CDR2 YFSETQ. V was clipped by 0 bases and J by 4 bases; unmatched bases: 8. The CDR3 covers 17 residues. As DNA, the CDR3 is TGCGCCAGCAGCTTGGATTTTGCTAGCGGGAAATACAATGAGCAGTTCTTC. Its translation is CASSLDFASGKYNEQFF.

The chain recombines TRBV27 with TRBJ2-1, with 7 positions matching TRBD2. Germline CDR1 is MNHEY and CDR2 is SMNVEV (reference sequence). J lost 7 bases, V lost 7 bases, and 7 bases had no gene match. This CDR3 comprises 13 residues. The CDR3 DNA follows: TGTGCCAGCACCAAGCGGGAAGGTAATGAGCAGTTCTTC. Its protein product is CASTKREGNEQFF.

This rearrangement joins TRBV5-1 to TRBJ2-5; TRBD1 might be the D (6 bases). Germline V lookup: CDR1 SGHRS, CDR2 YFSETQ. This CDR3 spans 14 amino acids. V gave up 2 bases and J gave up 2 bases, with 10 bases separating them. DNA for the CDR3: TGCGCCAGCAGCTTCCAGGGGTTGCAAGAGACCCAGTACTTC. Amino acids: CASSFQGLQETQYF.

As for this clonotype: The junction does not match germline at one end; this may be a read error. The J gene is TRBJ2-6, the V gene TRBV7-8; 7 nucleotides line up with TRBD1. This CDR3 contains 19 residues. The germline gives CDR1 SGHVS, CDR2 FQNEAQ. The CDR3, as DNA: TGTACCAGCAGCTTCCCCGCGAGGACAGGCGTCTCTGGGGCCAACGTCCTGACTTTC. Protein: CTSSFPARTGVSGANVLTF.

CDR3 region: CSRTRTSGGSWYNEQFF. DNA for the CDR3: TGCAGCCGGACACGAACTAGCGGGGGGTCGTGGTACAATGAGCAGTTCTTC. The chain joins TRBV20-1 to TRBJ2-1; TRBD2 matches 12 bases. CDR1 is DFQATT and CDR2 is SNEGSKA in the germline V gene (reference sequence). This CDR3 has 17 amino acids.

In this sample, this clonotype turned up a few times. This sequence joins TRBV27 and TRBJ1-1; D may be TRBD1 (5 bases). Trimming pared 5 bases from V and 1 base from J, leaving 14 bases between. Germline-derived CDR1 and CDR2 are MNHEY and SMNVEV (reference sequence). The CDR3 runs to 15 residues. The CDR3 loop is CASSEAQRGNTEAFF. DNA for the CDR3: TGTGCCAGCAGTGAAGCCCAGAGGGGGAACACTGAAGCTTTCTTT.

The chain recombines TRBV24-1 with TRBJ1-5; 9 nucleotides line up with TRBD1. CDR1 and CDR2 from the germline V gene are KGHDR and SFDVKD. After removal of 4 bases from V and 8 bases from J, the junction contained 11 bases not matched to a gene. CDR3 length: 16 residues. The CDR3 sequence: CATSDPLGQGNEPQHF. The CDR3 nucleotides read TGTGCCACCAGTGACCCCCTGGGACAGGGAAACGAGCCCCAGCATTTT.

The gene calls are TRBV5-1 and TRBJ2-7; D is perhaps TRBD2 (7 bases). V was shortened by 2 bases and J by 4 bases, with 16 bases between the two germline ends. Germline CDR1 reads SGHRS; CDR2 reads YFSETQ. The CDR3 extends over 15 amino acids. In DNA, the CDR3 is TGCGCCAGCAGCTTCAGGGGAGGGGCAGAATACGAGCAGTACTTC. Its translation is CASSFRGGAEYEQYF.

V is TRBV11-2 and J is TRBJ2-3; 11 bases are shared with TRBD2. In germline, CDR1 is SGHAT, CDR2 FQNNGV. Germline trimming cut 1 base from V and 2 bases from J; bases unmatched to any gene: 5. This CDR3 comprises 17 residues. The CDR3 coding sequence is TGTGCCAGCAGCTTAGGAGCTAGCGGGGGGATCACAGATACGCAGTATTTT. Protein sequence: CASSLGASGGITDTQYF.

This clonotype was observed many times. The rearrangement joins TRBV4-1 to TRBJ1-2; D gene ambiguous. The CDR3 runs 16 residues. The V end lost 1 base, the J end lost 1 base, and 13 bases lay between the germline ends. Germline V gene sequence: CDR1 MGHRA, CDR2 YSYEKL. In nucleotides, the CDR3 is TGCGCCAGCAGCCAAGTCCCTCCCCCCAATAACTATGGCTACACCTTC. The encoded protein is CASSQVPPPNNYGYTF.

The J gene is TRBJ1-1, the V gene TRBV25-1; TRBD1 matches 7 bases. Germline trimming cut 2 bases from V and 3 bases from J; bases unmatched to any gene: 6. Germline CDR1 is MGHDK and CDR2 is SYGVNS. There are 15 residues in the CDR3. This CDR3 is CASSELRDSHTEAFF. CDR3 DNA: TGTGCCAGCAGTGAACTCCGGGACAGCCACACTGAAGCTTTCTTT.

V and J are TRBV6-1 and TRBJ2-3; a weak D match, TRBD1 (5 bases). Germline CDR1 MNHNS, CDR2 SASEGT. This CDR3 is 14 amino acids long. V lost 6 bases, J lost 2 bases, and 12 bases lay in between. This chain's CDR3 is CASSMGLYTDTQYF. The DNA of the CDR3 is TGTGCCAGCAGCATGGGGCTTTACACAGATACGCAGTATTTT.

The rearrangement links TRBV20-1 to TRBJ2-1; 11 bases map to TRBD2. There are 16 residues in the CDR3. Germline V gene lookup returns CDR1 DFQATT and CDR2 SNEGSKA (reference sequence). The trim removed 3 bases at V and 8 bases at J, leaving 12 bases unmatched. The CDR3 reads CSASVLAGVGVHEQFF. DNA for the CDR3: TGCAGTGCTAGCGTACTAGCGGGGGTTGGGGTCCATGAGCAGTTCTTC.

This clonotype was found a few times. The chain has TRBV14 and TRBJ2-7; tentatively, D is TRBD2 (6 bases). The germline V and J ends were trimmed by 4 bases and 3 bases, with 10 bases remaining between them. CDR3 length: 13 residues. Germline V lookup: CDR1 SGHDN, CDR2 FVKESK. The CDR3 sequence: CASSPWDFYEQYF. In DNA form, the CDR3 reads TGTGCCAGCAGCCCCTGGGACTTCTACGAGCAGTACTTC.

The rearrangement uses TRBV29-1 and TRBJ1-2; D is unclear. V was pared by 7 bases and J by 0 bases, with 9 bases between. The CDR3 is 12 amino acids. CDR1 and CDR2 (germline): SQVTM, ANQGSEA. The CDR3 region is CSAPAPNYGYTF. CDR3 DNA: TGCAGCGCCCCGGCACCTAACTATGGCTACACCTTC.

This rearrangement joins TRBV4-2 to TRBJ2-3, with 14 nucleotides matching TRBD2. Unmatched junction bases numbered 8, after V lost 3 bases and J lost 3 bases. Germline CDR1 and CDR2: LGHNA and YNFKEQ. The CDR3 contains 18 residues. The DNA of the CDR3 is TGTGCCAGCAGCCAGTCACCGACTAGCGGGGGGGCTACAGATACGCAGTATTTT. As protein: CASSQSPTSGGATDTQYF.

CDR3 DNA sequence: TGCAGTGCTTCCCGGGACTCAATTTCCCAGCATTTT. Its translation is CSASRDSISQHF. The V gene is TRBV20-1, the J gene TRBJ1-5; perhaps TRBD1 as D (5 bases). The CDR3 is made up of 12 amino acids. Looked up from germline, CDR1 is DFQATT and CDR2 is SNEGSKA (reference sequence). With 5 bases removed from V and 11 bases from J, the gap between germline ends came to 16 bases.

The rearrangement links TRBV7-2 to TRBJ2-7; TRBD2 matches at 11 bases. The V segment lost 0 bases and the J segment 7 bases; nucleotides outside the gene matches: 11. The CDR3 has 17 residues. Germline CDR1 reads SGHTA; CDR2 reads FQGNSA. The CDR3 loop is CASSLATVGLAGGEQYF. In DNA, the CDR3 is TGTGCCAGCAGCTTAGCCACCGTAGGACTAGCGGGTGGGGAGCAGTACTTC. Filled out from reference TRBV7-2 and TRBJ2-7, the complete variable domain reads GAGVSQSPSNKVTEKGKDVELRCDPISGHTALYWYRQSLGQGLEFLIYFQGNSAPDKSGLPSDRFSAERTGGSVSTLTIQRTQQEDSAVYLCASSLATVGLAGGEQYFGPGTRLTVT.

Comments on this clonotype: This may be a read error: a much more frequent sequence differs by one nucleotide. This chain connects TRBV4-1 to TRBJ2-7; D is unclear. V lost 4 bases and J 6 bases, leaving 16 bases between the germline ends. CDR3 size: 14 residues. In germline, CDR1 is MGHRA, CDR2 YSYEKL. CDR3 sequence: CASSPSVGCGEQYF. CDR3 sequence (DNA): TGCGCCAGCAGCCCCTCGGTAGGGTGCGGCGAGCAGTACTTC.

The chain carries TRBV20-1 and TRBJ2-7; 7 bases align to TRBD2. With 0 bases clipped from V and 2 bases from J, the junction kept 7 bases outside the gene matches. Germline V gene sequence: CDR1 DFQATT, CDR2 SNEGSKA (reference sequence). There are 15 residues in the CDR3. CDR3 nucleotide sequence: TGCAGTGCTAGAGATCCCAGCGGGGACCCCTACGAGCAGTACTTC. Its translation is CSARDPSGDPYEQYF.